The entry that follows covers one TCR beta chain sequence. What it binds is unknown. The data belong to a study of T-cell memory formation after mild COVID-19. Via MiXCR, TCRdb re-called the 5' RACE reads, giving one row per CDR3 protein. The sample consists of about 470,000 distinct CDR3 sequences, around 27% of them appearing once. General observations from the study: Balance between CD4 and CD8 was seen in clones contracting day 15 to 85, and a CD4+ lean was seen in later expanders.

The CDR3 is 14 residues long. Trimming left V 8 bases short and J 4 bases short, with 17 bases between. The sequenced material came from PBMCs or a T cell subset sorted from them (not recorded which). The sequence derives from an adult woman who had mild COVID-19 (a few samples of this study predate the infection). Cell type and time point are not known. J is TRBJ2-5 and V is TRBV12-3 or TRBV12-4; D not certain. The CDR3 protein is CASGSPGIRETQYF. The CDR3 bases are TGTGCCAGCGGCTCCCCGGGTATACGAGAGACCCAGTACTTC.